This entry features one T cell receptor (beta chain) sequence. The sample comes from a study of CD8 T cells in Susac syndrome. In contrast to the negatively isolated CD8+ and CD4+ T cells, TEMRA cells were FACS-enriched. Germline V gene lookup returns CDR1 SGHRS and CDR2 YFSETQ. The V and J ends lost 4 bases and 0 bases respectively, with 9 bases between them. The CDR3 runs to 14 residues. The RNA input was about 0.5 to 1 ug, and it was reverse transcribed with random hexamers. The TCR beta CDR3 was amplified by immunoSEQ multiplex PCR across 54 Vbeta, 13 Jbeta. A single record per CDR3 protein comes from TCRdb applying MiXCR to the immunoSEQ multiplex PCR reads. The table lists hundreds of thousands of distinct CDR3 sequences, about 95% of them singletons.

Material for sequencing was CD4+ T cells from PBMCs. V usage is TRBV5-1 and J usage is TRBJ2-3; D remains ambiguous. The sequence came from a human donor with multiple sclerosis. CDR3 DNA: TGCGCCAGCAGCCCCGTGTCCAGCACAGATACGCAGTATTTT. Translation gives CASSPVSSTDTQYF.